Listed here is a single TCR beta chain. Its antigen remains unidentified. No qualities accompany the bases; no much larger clone lies one base away. The data derive from a study of blood T cell repertoires in COVID-19 (TCRdb year 2020). A note on the overall study: Samples from collaborators originated in the United States, Italy and Spain and spanned both the acute and convalescent phases of COVID-19. The prospective study material was composed of cDNA or gDNA derived from T cells, B-cell-depleted T cells, or PBMCs. Subjects who had been exposed to COVID-19, were actively infected with it, or had recovered from it provided the deeply sampled blood TCRbeta repertoires that made up the dataset. The repertoires were made available in a free public database intended to serve as a resource for research on the immune response to SARS-CoV-2. The samples were drawn from the first 160 participants of the ongoing ImmuneRACE study and from some 1,300 subjects provided by 6 global collaborators. Nearly every sample came with metadata listing a de-identified subject ID, COVID-19 status, age in years and sex. Where available, HLA class I and class II types were taken from metadata supplied by the sample provider and were not determined by assay-based typing. Findings and caveats that apply to the study as a whole: The quantity of clinical and demographic metadata differed by source and by participant and was supplied without curation.

Enrolling through a virtual design, the prospective study's participants ranged in age from about 18 to 89 years and lived across 24 United States geographic areas. In the prospective study, participants were assigned to cohorts based on the clinical history participants reported in a screening survey and a study questionnaire. Exposed participants had been in contact with someone with a PCR-confirmed or clinician-diagnosed COVID-19 case within 2 weeks of study entry. Each participant in the prospective study had whole blood, serum and a nasopharyngeal or oropharyngeal swab collected by mobile phlebotomists. Prospective study participants could optionally give additional blood draws and questionnaires over an approximately two-month period. Blood samples from the prospective study were shipped frozen or at room temperature prior to DNA extraction. TCRbeta CDR3 regions were amplified from genomic DNA by means of the immunoSEQ Assay, a bias-controlled multiplex PCR. From the authors' description of their analysis: Nucleated cell counts per sample were estimated from amplification of reference gene primers within the assay. To quantify the absolute abundance of each unique TCRbeta CDR3 rearrangement, sequence reads were collapsed and filtered. For each sample, productive Simpson clonality was calculated as the square root of Simpson's diversity index across productive rearrangements. What TCRdb holds here is the immuneACCESS table cut down to in-frame rearrangements. Part of the clones is not present; checked against another copy, under half of the missing clones reflect an unresolved V gene, and the others are unexplained. That table gives V, J and clone size, and the DNA gave D and trimming. In all, the sample holds 350,000 to 500,000 clones, and 70% to 90% of those were seen once. About 1.4% of the sample lies in the top ten.

The receptor's source is a woman aged 18-29 years who had been exposed to COVID-19. The sequencing sample was made of PBMCs or T cells enriched from blood (not recorded which).

CDR3 protein: CASTGAGGIGRYEQYF. The nucleotides are TGTGCCAGCACCGGGGCGGGGGGGATTGGTCGCTACGAGCAGTACTTC. Recombination joined TRBV28 with TRBJ2-7; 9 junctional bases match TRBD2. There are 16 amino acids in the CDR3, from cysteine to phenylalanine inclusive. The DNA shown is the 48-base CDR3, in frame from base 1. CDR1 is given as MDHEN and CDR2 as SYDVKM, both from the germline V gene. Relative to germline, V is missing 7 bases and J is missing 3 bases, with 13 bases of the junction outside any gene match.